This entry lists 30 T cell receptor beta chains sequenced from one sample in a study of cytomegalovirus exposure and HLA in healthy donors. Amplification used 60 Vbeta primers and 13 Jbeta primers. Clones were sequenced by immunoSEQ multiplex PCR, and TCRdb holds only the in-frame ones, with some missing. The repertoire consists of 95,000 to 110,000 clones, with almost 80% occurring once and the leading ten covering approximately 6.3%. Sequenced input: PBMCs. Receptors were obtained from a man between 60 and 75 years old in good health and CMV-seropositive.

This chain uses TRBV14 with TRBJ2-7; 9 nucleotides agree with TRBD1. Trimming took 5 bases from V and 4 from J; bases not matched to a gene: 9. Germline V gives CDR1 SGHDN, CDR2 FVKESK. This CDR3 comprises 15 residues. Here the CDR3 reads CASSFQDRGDYEQYF. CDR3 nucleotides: TGTGCCAGCAGCTTCCAGGACAGGGGCGATTACGAGCAGTACTTC.

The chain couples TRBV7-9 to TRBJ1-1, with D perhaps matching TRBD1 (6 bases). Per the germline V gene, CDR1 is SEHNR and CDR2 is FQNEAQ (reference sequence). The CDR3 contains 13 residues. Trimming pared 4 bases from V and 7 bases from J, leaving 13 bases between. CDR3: CASSYTGHIEAFF. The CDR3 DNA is TGTGCCAGCAGCTATACAGGGCATATTGAAGCTTTCTTT.

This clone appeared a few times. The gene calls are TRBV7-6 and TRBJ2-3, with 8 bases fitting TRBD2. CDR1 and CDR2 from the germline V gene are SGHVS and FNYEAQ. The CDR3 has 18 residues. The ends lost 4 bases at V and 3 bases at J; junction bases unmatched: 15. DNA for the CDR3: TGTGCCAGCAGCTCCACGGGAGGGGCGGGGGTCTTTACAGATACGCAGTATTTT. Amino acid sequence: CASSSTGGAGVFTDTQYF.

The CDR3 protein is CASSLPGQGKYF. The DNA for the CDR3 is TGTGCCAGCAGCCTTCCGGGACAGGGGAAGTATTTT. The chain recombines TRBV7-3 with TRBJ2-3; the match to TRBD1 covers 10 bases. The germline V gene encodes CDR1 SGHTA and CDR2 FQGTGA. The CDR3 is 12 residues long. The J segment lost 13 bases and the V segment lost 5 bases, leaving 6 bases of the junction unmatched.

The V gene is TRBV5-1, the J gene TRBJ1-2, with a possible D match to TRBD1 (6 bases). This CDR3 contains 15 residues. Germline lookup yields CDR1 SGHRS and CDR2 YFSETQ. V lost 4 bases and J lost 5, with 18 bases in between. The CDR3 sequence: CASSPGQTQLYGYTF. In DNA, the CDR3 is TGCGCCAGCAGCCCAGGACAGACCCAGCTTTATGGCTACACCTTC.

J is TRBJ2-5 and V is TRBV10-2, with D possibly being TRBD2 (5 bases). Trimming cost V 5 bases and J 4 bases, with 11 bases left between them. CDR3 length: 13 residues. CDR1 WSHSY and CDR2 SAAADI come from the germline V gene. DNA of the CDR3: TGCGCCAGCAGTTTCAGCGGAGGAGAGACCCAGTACTTC. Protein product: CASSFSGGETQYF.

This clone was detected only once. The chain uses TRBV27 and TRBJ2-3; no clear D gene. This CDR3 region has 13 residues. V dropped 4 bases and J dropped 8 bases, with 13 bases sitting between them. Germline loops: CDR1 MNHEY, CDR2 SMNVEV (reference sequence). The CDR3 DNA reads TGTGCCAGCAGTTCGCTTGCAGGTGTTACGCAGTATTTT. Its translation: CASSSLAGVTQYF.

The CDR3 region has the DNA TGCGCCAGCAGTGAGTTAAGATTTGGGCAGGGGGGAAATTCACCCCTCCACTTT. Translation gives CASSELRFGQGGNSPLHF. V gene TRBV10-1 combines with J gene TRBJ1-6; 7 nucleotides line up with TRBD1. V trimming: 1 base; J trimming: 7 bases; junction bases outside the gene matches: 13. Germline CDR1 WNHNN, CDR2 SYGVQD (reference sequence). CDR3 length: 18 residues.

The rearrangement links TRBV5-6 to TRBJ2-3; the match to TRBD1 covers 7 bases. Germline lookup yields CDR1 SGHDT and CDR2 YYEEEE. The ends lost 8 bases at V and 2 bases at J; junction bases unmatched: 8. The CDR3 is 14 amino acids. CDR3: CASFRDSYTDTQYF. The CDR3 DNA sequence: TGTGCCAGTTTCCGGGACAGTTACACAGATACGCAGTATTTT.

Written as DNA, the CDR3 is TGTGCCAGTAGTATCGGGCAGGGTAATCAGCCCCAGCATTTT. It encodes CASSIGQGNQPQHF. V usage is TRBV19 and J usage is TRBJ1-5, with a possible D match to TRBD1 (5 bases). The CDR3 contains 14 residues. With 3 bases removed from V and 4 bases from J, the gap between germline ends came to 10 bases. In germline, CDR1 is LNHDA, CDR2 SQIVND (reference sequence).

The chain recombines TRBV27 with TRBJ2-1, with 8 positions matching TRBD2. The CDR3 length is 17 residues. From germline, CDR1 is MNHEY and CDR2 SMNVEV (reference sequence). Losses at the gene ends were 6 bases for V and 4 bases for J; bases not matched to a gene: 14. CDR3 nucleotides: TGTGCCAGCAGAAAAAAAAGCGGGGGCAACATTTACAATGAGCAGTTCTTC. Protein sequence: CASRKKSGGNIYNEQFF.

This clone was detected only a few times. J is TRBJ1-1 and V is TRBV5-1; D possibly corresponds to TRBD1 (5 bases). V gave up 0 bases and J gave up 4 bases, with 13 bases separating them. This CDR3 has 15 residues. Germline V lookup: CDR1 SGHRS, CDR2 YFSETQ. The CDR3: CASSLEGHKGTEAFF. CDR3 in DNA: TGCGCCAGCAGCTTGGAAGGACATAAGGGCACTGAAGCTTTCTTT.

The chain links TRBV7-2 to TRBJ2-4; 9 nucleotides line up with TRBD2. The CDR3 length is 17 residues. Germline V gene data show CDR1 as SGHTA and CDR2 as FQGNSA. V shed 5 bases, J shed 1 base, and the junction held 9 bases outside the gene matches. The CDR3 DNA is TGTGCCAGCAGCCCCGGGGCGGGGGGGCAGGCCAAAAACATTCAGTACTTC. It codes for CASSPGAGGQAKNIQYF.

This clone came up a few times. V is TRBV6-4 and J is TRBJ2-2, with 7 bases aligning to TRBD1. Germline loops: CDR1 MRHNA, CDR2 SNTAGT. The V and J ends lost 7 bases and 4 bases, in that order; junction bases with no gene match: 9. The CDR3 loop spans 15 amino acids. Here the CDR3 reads CASTSGTVGTGELFF. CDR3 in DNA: TGTGCCAGCACCTCCGGGACAGTGGGCACCGGGGAGCTGTTTTTT.

The CDR3 sequence: CASSHLDMLGYNEQFF. The CDR3, as DNA: TGTGCCAGCAGCCATCTGGACATGCTAGGCTACAATGAGCAGTTCTTC. This chain uses TRBV14 with TRBJ2-1; the D gene is possibly TRBD1 (5 bases). CDR3 length: 16 amino acids. Trimming left V 3 bases short and J 3 bases short, with 15 bases between. In germline, CDR1 is SGHDN, CDR2 FVKESK.

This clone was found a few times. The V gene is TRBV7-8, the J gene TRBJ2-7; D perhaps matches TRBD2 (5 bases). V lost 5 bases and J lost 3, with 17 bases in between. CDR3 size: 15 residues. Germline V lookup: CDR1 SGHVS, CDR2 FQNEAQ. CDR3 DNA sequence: TGTGCCAGCAGCCTCGCCGGGGAGAGGGACTACGAGCAGTACTTC. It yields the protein CASSLAGERDYEQYF.

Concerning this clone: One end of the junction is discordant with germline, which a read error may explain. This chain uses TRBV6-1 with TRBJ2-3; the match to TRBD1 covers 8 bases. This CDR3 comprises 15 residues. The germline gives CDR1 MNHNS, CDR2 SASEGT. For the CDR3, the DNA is TGTGCCAGCAGGGAAGGACAGGGCTTCACAGATACGCAGTATTTT. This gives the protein CASREGQGFTDTQYF.

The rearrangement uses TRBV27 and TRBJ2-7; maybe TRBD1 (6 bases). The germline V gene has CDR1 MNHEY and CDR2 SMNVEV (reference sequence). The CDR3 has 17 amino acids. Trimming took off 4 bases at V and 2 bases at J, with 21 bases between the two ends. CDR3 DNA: TGTGCCAGCAGTTACCGACAGGCAACCTTCCTAACCTACGAGCAGTACTTC. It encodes CASSYRQATFLTYEQYF.

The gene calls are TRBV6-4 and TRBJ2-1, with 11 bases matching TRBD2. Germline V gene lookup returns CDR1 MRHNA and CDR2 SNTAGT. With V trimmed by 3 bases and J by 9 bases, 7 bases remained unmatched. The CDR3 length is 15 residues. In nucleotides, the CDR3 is TGTGCCAGCAGTGAGTCTAGCGGGGGGCCGGGTGAGCAGTTCTTC. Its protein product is CASSESSGGPGEQFF.

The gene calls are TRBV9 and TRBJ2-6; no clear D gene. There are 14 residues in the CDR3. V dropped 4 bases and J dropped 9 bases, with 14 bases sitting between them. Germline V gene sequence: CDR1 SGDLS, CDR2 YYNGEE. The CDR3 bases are TGTGCCAGCAGCATGACGCTGGAGAGCAACGTCCTGACTTTC. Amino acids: CASSMTLESNVLTF.

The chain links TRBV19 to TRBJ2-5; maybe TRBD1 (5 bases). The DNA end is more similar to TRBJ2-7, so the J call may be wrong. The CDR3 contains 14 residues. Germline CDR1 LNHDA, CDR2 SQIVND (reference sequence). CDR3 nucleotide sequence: TGTGCCAGTAATAGACAGCTCAGCTCCTACGAGCAGTACTTC. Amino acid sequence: CASNRQLSSYEQYF.

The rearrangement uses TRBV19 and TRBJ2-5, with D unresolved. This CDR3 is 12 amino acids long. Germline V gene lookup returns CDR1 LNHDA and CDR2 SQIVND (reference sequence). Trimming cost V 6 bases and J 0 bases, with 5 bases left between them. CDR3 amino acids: CASSQDQETQYF. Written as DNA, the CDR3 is TGTGCCAGTAGCCAGGACCAAGAGACCCAGTACTTC.

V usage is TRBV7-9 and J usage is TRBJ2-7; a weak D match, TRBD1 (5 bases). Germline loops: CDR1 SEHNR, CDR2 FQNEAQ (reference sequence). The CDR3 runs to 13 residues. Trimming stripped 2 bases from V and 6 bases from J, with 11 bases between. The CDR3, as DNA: TGTGCCAGCAGCTTACTTCAGGGTAGCGAGCAGTACTTC. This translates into CASSLLQGSEQYF. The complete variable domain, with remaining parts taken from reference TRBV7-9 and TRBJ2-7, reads DTGVSQNPRHKITKRGQNVTFRCDPISEHNRLYWYRQTLGQGPEFLTYFQNEAQLEKSRLLSDRFSAERPKGSFSTLEIQRTEQGDSAMYLCASSLLQGSEQYFGPGTRLTVT.

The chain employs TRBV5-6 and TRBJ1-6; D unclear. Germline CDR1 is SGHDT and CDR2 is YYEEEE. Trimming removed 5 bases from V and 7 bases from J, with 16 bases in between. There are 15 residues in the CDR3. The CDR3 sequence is CASSPATGGNSPLHF. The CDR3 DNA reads TGTGCCAGCAGTCCCGCCACCGGAGGGAATTCACCCCTCCACTTT. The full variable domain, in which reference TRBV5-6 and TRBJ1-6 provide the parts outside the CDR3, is DAGVTQSPTHLIKTRGQQVTLRCSPKSGHDTVSWYQQALGQGPQFIFQYYEEEERQRGNFPDRFSGHQFPNYSSELNVNALLLGDSALYLCASSPATGGNSPLHFGNGTRLTVT.

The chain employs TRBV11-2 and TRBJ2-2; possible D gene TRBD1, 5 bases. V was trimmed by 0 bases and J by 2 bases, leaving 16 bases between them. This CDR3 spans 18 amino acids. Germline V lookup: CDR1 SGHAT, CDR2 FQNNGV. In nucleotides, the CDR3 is TGTGCCAGCAGCTTAGAACAGGTCCAAGGGATAAACACCGGGGAGCTGTTTTTT. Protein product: CASSLEQVQGINTGELFF.

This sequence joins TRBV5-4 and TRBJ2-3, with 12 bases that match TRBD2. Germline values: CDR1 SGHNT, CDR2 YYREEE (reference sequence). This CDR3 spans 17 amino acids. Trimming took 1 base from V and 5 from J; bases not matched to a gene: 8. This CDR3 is CASSLPSSGGAGDTQYF. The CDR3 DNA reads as TGTGCCAGCAGCTTGCCATCTAGCGGGGGGGCAGGAGATACGCAGTATTTT.

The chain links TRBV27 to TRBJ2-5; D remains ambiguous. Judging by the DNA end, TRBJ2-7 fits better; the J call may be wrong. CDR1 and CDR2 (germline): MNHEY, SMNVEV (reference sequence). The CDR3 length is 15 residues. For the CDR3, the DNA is TGTGCCAGCAGTTTATTAAGTCCAGGAGACTACGAGCAGTACTTC. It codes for CASSLLSPGDYEQYF.

CDR3 DNA: TGTGCCAGCAGCTTAGAGCGGGGGGGCACAGATACGCAGTATTTT. This sequence encodes CASSLERGGTDTQYF. The chain joins TRBV11-2 to TRBJ2-3; 8 bases match TRBD2. The ends lost 0 bases at V and 1 base at J; junction bases unmatched: 0. This CDR3 has 15 residues. CDR1 is SGHAT and CDR2 is FQNNGV in the germline V gene.

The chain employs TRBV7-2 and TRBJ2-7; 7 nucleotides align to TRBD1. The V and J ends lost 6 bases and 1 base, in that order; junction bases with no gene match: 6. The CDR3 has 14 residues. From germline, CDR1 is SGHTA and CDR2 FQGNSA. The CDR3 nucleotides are TGTGCCAGCAGTCCAGAGGGACAGTCCTACGAGCAGTACTTC. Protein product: CASSPEGQSYEQYF.

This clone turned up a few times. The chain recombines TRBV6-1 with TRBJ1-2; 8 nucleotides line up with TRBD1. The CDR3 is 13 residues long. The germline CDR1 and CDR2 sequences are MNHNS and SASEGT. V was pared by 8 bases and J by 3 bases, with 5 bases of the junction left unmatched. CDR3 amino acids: CASAGQGHYGYTF. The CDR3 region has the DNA TGTGCCAGCGCTGGACAGGGCCACTATGGCTACACCTTC.